This entry features one T cell receptor beta chain sequence. As handled by the study authors: Reference gene primer amplification gave nucleated cell count estimates. Produced via immunoSEQ multiplex PCR; TCRdb's table is partial and in-frame only. V and J calls and clone size are given by that table; D and trimming were obtained from the DNA. The top ten clones hold less than 6% of a sample with roughly 20,000 clones, roughly 86% of them seen once. The data derive from a study of blood T cell repertoires in COVID-19. Study details: Italy, Spain and the United States were the sources of the convalescent and acute COVID-19 samples. The cDNA or gDNA used as material had been derived from T cells, B-cell-depleted T cells, or PBMCs.

This TCR came from a human donor in a cohort sampled during active COVID-19. Source material: peripheral blood.

For the CDR3, the DNA is TGTGCCAGCAGTGACCGCAGGGGGGCTGAAGCTTTCTTT. It codes for CASSDRRGAEAFF. The chain joins TRBV6-4 to TRBJ1-1; 7 bases match TRBD1. V dropped 2 bases and J dropped 6; count of bases not matched to a gene: 3. CDR1 is MRHNA, CDR2 SNTAGT, per germline. The CDR3 loop spans 13 amino acids.